This passage covers 17 T cell receptor beta chains from one sample sequenced in a study of chemoradiotherapy in HPV16-positive cancers. Method: immunoSEQ multiplex PCR; TCRdb's copy keeps in-frame clones and lacks some. The sample includes tens of thousands of clones, approximately 94% of them seen just once. This sample comprised blood, obtained from a patient who underwent chemoradiotherapy. The receptors were gathered from a human donor with HPV-associated anogenital cancer.

The rearrangement links TRBV27 to TRBJ1-1; tentative D call: TRBD1 (5 bases). This CDR3 is 14 amino acids long. V dropped 3 bases and J dropped 1 base, with 9 bases sitting between them. Germline loops: CDR1 MNHEY, CDR2 SMNVEV (reference sequence). The CDR3 here is CASSLEGTNTEAFF. In nucleotides, the CDR3 is TGTGCCAGCAGTTTGGAGGGGACGAACACTGAAGCTTTCTTT.

The chain joins TRBV28 to TRBJ1-2; D is undetermined. Trimming removed 2 bases from V and 6 bases from J, with 10 bases in between. In germline, CDR1 is MDHEN, CDR2 SYDVKM. The CDR3 contains 13 residues. CDR3 in DNA: TGTGCCAGCAGTTTAGGGGTGACAAATGGCTACACCTTC. This translates into CASSLGVTNGYTF.

J is TRBJ1-1 and V is TRBV6-1; the match to TRBD1 covers 8 bases. This CDR3 region has 13 residues. Germline CDR1 is MNHNS and CDR2 is SASEGT. The V segment lost 8 bases and the J segment 2 bases; nucleotides outside the gene matches: 4. DNA of the CDR3: TGTGCCAGCGTAGGACAGGGAAACACTGAAGCTTTCTTT. Translating it yields CASVGQGNTEAFF.

The rearrangement links TRBV9 to TRBJ2-1; D might be TRBD1 (5 bases). The CDR3 is made up of 14 amino acids. V was pared by 3 bases and J by 1 base, with 8 bases between. The germline CDR1 and CDR2 sequences are SGDLS and YYNGEE. Written as DNA, the CDR3 is TGTGCCAGCAGCGCCGACAGTTCCTACAATGAGCAGTTCTTC. Amino acids: CASSADSSYNEQFF.

The chain employs TRBV9 and TRBJ2-7; 11 positions agree with TRBD2. Germline V gene sequence: CDR1 SGDLS, CDR2 YYNGEE. This CDR3 comprises 16 residues. The V gene end was trimmed by 3 bases and the J gene end by 2 bases; junction bases not matched to a gene: 7. CDR3 nucleotides: TGTGCCAGCAGCGATTTAGCGGGAGGGCCCCCCTACGAGCAGTACTTC. It is translated as CASSDLAGGPPYEQYF.

CDR3 protein: CASSILGDPYNEQFF. The CDR3 coding sequence is TGTGCCAGTAGTATTTTAGGGGACCCCTACAATGAGCAGTTCTTC. V usage is TRBV19 and J usage is TRBJ2-1, with D tentatively TRBD1 or TRBD2 (5 bases each). The ends were cut back, 3 bases at V and 2 bases at J, with 11 bases in the middle. Germline lookup yields CDR1 LNHDA and CDR2 SQIVND (reference sequence). This CDR3 contains 15 residues.

This clone was seen more than once but under ten times. This chain joins TRBV5-1 and TRBJ2-2; 8 positions match TRBD1. The V gene's germline CDR1 is SGHRS and CDR2 YFSETQ. V gave up 4 bases and J gave up 5 bases; unmatched junction bases: 10. The CDR3 totals 16 residues. CDR3 coding DNA: TGCGCCAGCAGCACCTCCGGGACAGGCCCAACCGGGGAGCTGTTTTTT. Its protein product is CASSTSGTGPTGELFF.

This clone showed up just once. This chain joins TRBV15 and TRBJ1-5; 9 nucleotides line up with TRBD1. Trimming took 0 bases from V and 5 from J; bases not matched to a gene: 5. Germline V gene data show CDR1 as LNHNV and CDR2 as YYDKDF (reference sequence). The CDR3 sequence is 16 residues long. The CDR3 nucleotides read TGTGCCACCAGCAGAGATCGGACAGGGGTAGATCAGCCCCAGCATTTT. Encoded protein: CATSRDRTGVDQPQHF.

The rearrangement joins TRBV2 to TRBJ1-3; maybe TRBD1 (5 bases). Trimming left V 8 bases short and J 3 bases short, with 11 bases between. CDR1 is SNHLY, CDR2 FYNNEI, per germline. This CDR3 has 13 residues. CDR3 loop: CASQGFVGNTIYF. CDR3 coding DNA: TGTGCCAGCCAGGGTTTTGTTGGAAACACCATATATTTT. The full variable domain, rest sourced from reference TRBV2 and TRBJ1-3, is EPEVTQTPSHQVTQMGQEVILRCVPISNHLYFYWYRQILGQKVEFLVSFYNNEISEKSEIFDDQFSVERPDGSNFTLKIRSTKLEDSAMYFCASQGFVGNTIYFGEGSWLTVV.

This clone is a singleton in its sample. The rearrangement uses TRBV27 and TRBJ2-2; 7 positions agree with TRBD1. The V and J ends lost 6 bases and 2 bases, in that order; junction bases with no gene match: 9. Per the germline V gene, CDR1 is MNHEY and CDR2 is SMNVEV (reference sequence). The CDR3 covers 16 residues. CDR3 nucleotides: TGTGCCAGCAGCCAAAGACAGGGCCTTAACACCGGGGAGCTGTTTTTT. This gives the protein CASSQRQGLNTGELFF.

J is TRBJ1-1 and V is TRBV5-1, with D hard to call. The germline V and J ends were trimmed by 1 base and 4 bases, with 8 bases remaining between them. CDR1 and CDR2 from the germline V gene are SGHRS and YFSETQ. The CDR3 contains 13 residues. DNA for the CDR3: TGCGCCAGCAGCTTGCAATGGGGCACTGAAGCTTTCTTT. It yields the protein CASSLQWGTEAFF.

The chain has TRBV27 and TRBJ2-1, with D possibly being TRBD1 (6 bases). V was pared by 11 bases and J by 7 bases, with 15 bases between. Germline CDR1 and CDR2: MNHEY and SMNVEV (reference sequence). The CDR3 loop spans 12 amino acids. CDR3 protein: CAARDTVNEQFF. CDR3 nucleotide sequence: TGTGCCGCACGGGACACGGTTAATGAGCAGTTCTTC.

The J gene is TRBJ1-2, the V gene TRBV27; D ambiguous. Trimming left V 5 bases short and J 8 bases short, with 15 bases between. CDR1 is MNHEY and CDR2 is SMNVEV in the germline V gene (reference sequence). The CDR3 totals 13 residues. The CDR3 sequence: CASSLDGSDGYTF. The CDR3 DNA sequence: TGTGCCAGCAGTCTAGACGGTTCAGACGGCTACACCTTC.

This rearrangement joins TRBV27 to TRBJ2-3; D remains unclear. CDR3 length: 13 amino acids. Looked up from germline, CDR1 is MNHEY and CDR2 is SMNVEV (reference sequence). The V gene lost 0 bases and the J gene lost 5 bases, with 6 bases spanning the gap. The CDR3 nucleotides are TGTGCCAGCAGTTTATCCCGACTAGATACGCAGTATTTT. Translation: CASSLSRLDTQYF.

The chain links TRBV29-1 to TRBJ2-7; D remains unclear. This CDR3 region has 12 residues. In germline, CDR1 is SQVTM, CDR2 ANQGSEA. The germline V and J ends were trimmed by 4 bases and 0 bases, with 7 bases remaining between them. CDR3: CSVGETSYEQYF. Written as DNA, the CDR3 is TGCAGCGTTGGAGAGACCTCCTACGAGCAGTACTTC.

The J gene is TRBJ2-7, the V gene TRBV4-1, with D perhaps assigned TRBD1 or TRBD2 (5 bases each). This CDR3 has 16 residues. Germline V CDR1 and CDR2: MGHRA, YSYEKL. V lost 4 bases and J 0 bases, leaving 16 bases between the germline ends. The CDR3 protein is CASSPLRGTPSYEQYF. The DNA of the CDR3 is TGCGCCAGCAGCCCCCTTCGGGGCACCCCCTCCTACGAGCAGTACTTC.

The chain couples TRBV5-1 to TRBJ2-5; D perhaps matches TRBD1 (5 bases). This CDR3 comprises 15 residues. V was trimmed by 0 bases and J by 4 bases, leaving 13 bases between them. Looked up from germline, CDR1 is SGHRS and CDR2 is YFSETQ. CDR3 sequence (DNA): TGCGCCAGCAGCTTGGCCCAGGGCGCGAGAGAGACCCAGTACTTC. Translated: CASSLAQGARETQYF.